The 26 T cell receptor beta chains presented below share a single source sample, sequenced in a study of shared clonotypes between healthy human individuals. Clones were sequenced by immunoSEQ multiplex PCR, and TCRdb holds only the in-frame ones, with some missing. The data contain 2 million to 2.5 million clones, roughly 90% of them singletons. Sequencing was carried out using naive CD4+ T cells from PBMCs. As for subset: CD45RA+ positively selected. These receptors all come from a young man in good health. Some clones in this sample may be carry-over from other donors' samples.

The chain is built from TRBV9 and TRBJ2-7; D perhaps matches TRBD2 (5 bases). Germline V gene sequence: CDR1 SGDLS, CDR2 YYNGEE. The CDR3 has 14 amino acids. Trimming took 2 bases from V and 7 from J, leaving 16 bases between them. The CDR3 region has the DNA TGTGCCAGCAGCGTTTCTGGGGAGTCAAGGGAGCAGTACTTC. Protein product: CASSVSGESREQYF.

The CDR3 nucleotides read TGTGCCAGCCGCATTCGGGGCGGGATAACCGGGGAGCTGTTTTTT. Amino acid sequence: CASRIRGGITGELFF. The rearrangement uses TRBV28 and TRBJ2-2; possibly TRBD2 for D (6 bases). The CDR3 has 15 amino acids. CDR1 is MDHEN, CDR2 SYDVKM, per germline. The V and J ends lost 8 bases and 5 bases respectively, with 18 bases between them.

Details on this clone: This specimen includes other DNA sequences encoding the same CDR3. The rearrangement uses TRBV7-2 and TRBJ2-2; D remains unclear. There are 11 residues in the CDR3. The V and J ends lost 2 bases and 5 bases respectively, with 0 bases between them. Germline V CDR1 and CDR2: SGHTA, FQGNSA. For the CDR3, the DNA is TGTGCCAGCAGCTTAACCGGGGAGCTGTTTTTT. Encoded protein: CASSLTGELFF.

The genes are TRBV7-3 and TRBJ2-2; D may be TRBD2 (6 bases). V was trimmed by 1 base and J by 0 bases, leaving 12 bases between them. CDR3 length: 17 residues. Germline assignment: CDR1 SGHTA and CDR2 FQGTGA. As DNA, the CDR3 is TGTGCCAGCAGCTTAAGTAGCGGCGCGGCGAACACCGGGGAGCTGTTTTTT. This codes for CASSLSSGAANTGELFF.

This chain uses TRBV5-8 with TRBJ2-3; the D gene is possibly TRBD1 (6 bases). Germline V gene sequence: CDR1 SGHTS, CDR2 YDEGEE. The V end was cut by 6 bases, the J end by 9 bases, with 11 bases between. There are 11 residues in the CDR3. The CDR3 reads CASTIRGTQYF. The CDR3 DNA reads as TGTGCCAGCACTATCAGGGGAACGCAGTATTTT. The whole variable domain, filled in from reference TRBV5-8 and TRBJ2-3, reads EAGVTQSPTHLIKTRGQQATLRCSPISGHTSVYWYQQALGLGLQFLLWYDEGEERNRGNFPPRFSGRQFPNYSSELNVNALELEDSALYLCASTIRGTQYFGPGTRLTVL.

This rearrangement joins TRBV19 to TRBJ2-3; 7 bases map to TRBD1. This CDR3 is 14 amino acids long. Trimming cost V 11 bases and J 0 bases; bases outside gene matches: 8. Germline V gene data show CDR1 as LNHDA and CDR2 as SQIVND (reference sequence). CDR3: CASRPGQSTDTQYF. The CDR3 region has the DNA TGTGCCTCTCGCCCGGGACAGAGCACAGATACGCAGTATTTT.

The rearrangement uses TRBV11-2 and TRBJ2-5; D remains unclear. Per the germline V gene, CDR1 is SGHAT and CDR2 is FQNNGV. This CDR3 comprises 14 residues. Between the trimmed V and J ends, which lost 5 bases and 4 bases, there was a span of 14 bases. DNA for the CDR3: TGTGCCAGCAGCGTCGGGTATGTCGGAGAGACCCAGTACTTC. Protein product: CASSVGYVGETQYF.

The V and J genes are TRBV2 and TRBJ2-7; weak D call: TRBD2 (6 bases). This CDR3 region has 12 residues. The V end was cut by 6 bases, the J end by 4 bases, with 10 bases between. Germline V gene data show CDR1 as SNHLY and CDR2 as FYNNEI. CDR3 in amino acids: CASRAGTYEQYF. The CDR3 nucleotides read TGTGCCAGCAGGGCAGGGACTTACGAGCAGTACTTC.

The J gene is TRBJ1-2, the V gene TRBV7-3; 8 bases align to TRBD1. This CDR3 has 12 residues. Per germline, CDR1 SGHTA and CDR2 FQGTGA. V gave up 10 bases and J gave up 7 bases; unmatched junction bases: 8. The CDR3 DNA is TGTGCCACCGCAGGGGGCTGGAGTGGCTACACCTTC. Protein sequence: CATAGGWSGYTF.

The genes are TRBV4-2 and TRBJ1-2; 11 bases line up with TRBD1. Germline loops: CDR1 LGHNA, CDR2 YNFKEQ. Losses at the gene ends were 1 base for V and 6 bases for J; bases not matched to a gene: 1. The CDR3 is made up of 14 amino acids. CDR3 residues: CASSQGDRGNGYTF. The CDR3 bases are TGTGCCAGCAGCCAAGGGGACAGGGGGAATGGCTACACCTTC.

This chain uses TRBV5-1 with TRBJ1-1, with D tentatively TRBD1 (5 bases). Trimming took off 0 bases at V and 5 bases at J, with 14 bases between the two ends. The CDR3 length is 15 residues. Germline V CDR1 and CDR2: SGHRS, YFSETQ. The CDR3 DNA reads as TGCGCCAGCAGCTTGGCCTTGGGAAGGGGTACTGAAGCTTTCTTT. Translated, it gives CASSLALGRGTEAFF.

Here the CDR3 reads CASNQGHRTDTQYF. The CDR3 bases are TGTGCCAGCAACCAAGGACATCGCACAGATACGCAGTATTTT. The chain is built from TRBV28 and TRBJ2-3; D might be TRBD1 (5 bases). This CDR3 spans 14 amino acids. Germline CDR1 is MDHEN and CDR2 is SYDVKM. V lost 7 bases, J lost 1 base, and 12 bases lay in between.

The chain links TRBV18 to TRBJ2-5; D is ambiguous. CDR3 length: 14 residues. Germline-derived CDR1 and CDR2 are KGHSH and LQKENI. V dropped 2 bases and J dropped 5 bases, with 12 bases sitting between them. The CDR3 sequence: CASSPGWAHETQYF. The CDR3 coding sequence is TGTGCCAGCTCACCAGGCTGGGCCCACGAGACCCAGTACTTC.

J is TRBJ2-7 and V is TRBV7-9; a weak D match, TRBD2 (6 bases). This CDR3 has 17 amino acids. V was trimmed by 1 base and J by 4 bases, leaving 20 bases between them. Germline V gives CDR1 SEHNR, CDR2 FQNEAQ (reference sequence). The CDR3 is CASSLDSSAQNSYEQYF. The CDR3 bases are TGTGCCAGCAGCTTAGATTCTAGCGCGCAGAATTCATACGAGCAGTACTTC.

Notes on this clone: In the same sample, other DNA sequences code for this CDR3. CDR3 coding DNA: TGCGCCAGCAGCTTACTGACACTGAACACTGAAGCTTTCTTT. Translated: CASSLLTLNTEAFF. J is TRBJ1-1 and V is TRBV5-1; no firm D call. Trimming removed 2 bases from V and 0 bases from J, with 8 bases in between. This CDR3 region has 14 residues. CDR1 and CDR2 from the germline V gene are SGHRS and YFSETQ.

This chain links TRBV6-1 with TRBJ2-1; D might be TRBD1 (5 bases). CDR3 length equals 15 residues. Germline-derived CDR1 and CDR2 are MNHNS and SASEGT. Trimming stripped 7 bases from V and 6 bases from J, with 19 bases between. The CDR3 region is CASTQQGQVFNEQFF. Here the CDR3 DNA reads TGTGCCAGCACCCAGCAGGGCCAGGTCTTCAATGAGCAGTTCTTC.

The chain is built from TRBV25-1 and TRBJ1-4, with a possible D match to TRBD1 (5 bases). The CDR3 consists of 12 residues. V shed 9 bases and J shed 8 bases, with 13 bases lying between them. Germline CDR1 MGHDK, CDR2 SYGVNS. CDR3 nucleotide sequence: TGTGCCAGTCGGGACTCGAGAGAAAAACTGTTTTTT. Translated, it gives CASRDSREKLFF.

The chain is built from TRBV28 and TRBJ1-5; D may be TRBD1 (5 bases). V was pared by 7 bases and J by 9 bases, with 16 bases between. The CDR3 sequence is 13 residues long. Germline loops: CDR1 MDHEN, CDR2 SYDVKM. The DNA for the CDR3 is TGTGCCAGCACGGGACCGGAAATACGGCCCCAGCATTTT. Amino acids: CASTGPEIRPQHF. The full variable domain, its missing parts supplied by reference TRBV28 and TRBJ1-5, is DVKVTQSSRYLVKRTGEKVFLECVQDMDHENMFWYRQDPGLGLRLIYFSYDVKMKEKGDIPEGYSVSREKKERFSLILESASTNQTSMYLCASTGPEIRPQHFGDGTRLSIL.

With respect to this clone: Other DNA sequences in this sample translate to the same CDR3. This sequence joins TRBV5-1 and TRBJ1-5, with D uncertain. V was shortened by 0 bases and J by 3 bases, with 7 bases between the two germline ends. The CDR3 length is 14 residues. Looked up from germline, CDR1 is SGHRS and CDR2 is YFSETQ. The CDR3 DNA is TGCGCCAGCAGCTTGGGAGGAAACAATCAGCCCCAGCATTTT. This sequence encodes CASSLGGNNQPQHF.

The V call is TRBV10-3, the J call TRBJ1-3; D ambiguous. Germline V gene lookup returns CDR1 ENHRY and CDR2 SYGVKD. This CDR3 has 13 residues. V lost 2 bases, J lost 2 bases, and 4 bases lay in between. As DNA, the CDR3 is TGTGCCATCAGTGAGGGACCTGGAAACACCATATATTTT. Protein: CAISEGPGNTIYF.

The chain is built from TRBV10-1 and TRBJ2-1, with 9 bases matching TRBD1. Germline V gene data show CDR1 as WNHNN and CDR2 as SYGVQD (reference sequence). This CDR3 is built from 14 residues. Unmatched junction bases numbered 11, after V lost 7 bases and J lost 10 bases. CDR3 region: CASMGTGPLQEQFF. CDR3 nucleotides: TGCGCCAGCATGGGGACAGGGCCGCTTCAGGAGCAGTTCTTC.

On this clone: A read error may account for a junction end that differs from germline. The chain uses TRBV7-3 and TRBJ1-1, with D perhaps TRBD1 (5 bases). CDR3 length: 8 residues. Germline CDR1 and CDR2: SGHTA and FQGTGA. CDR3 sequence reads: CASSPGRF. The CDR3 coding sequence is TGTGCCAGCAGCCCAGGGCGTTTT.

The V and J genes are TRBV29-1 and TRBJ2-3, with D possibly being TRBD2 (6 bases). Trimming removed 1 base at V and 3 bases at J, with 11 bases between. The germline CDR1 and CDR2 sequences are SQVTM and ANQGSEA. The CDR3 is 14 amino acids. The chain's CDR3 is CSVEAVGSTDTQYF. The CDR3 region has the DNA TGCAGCGTTGAAGCGGTCGGGAGTACAGATACGCAGTATTTT.

Concerning this clone itself: Other nucleotide sequences from this sample produce the same CDR3. The gene calls are TRBV27 and TRBJ2-1; D remains unclear. Germline values: CDR1 MNHEY, CDR2 SMNVEV (reference sequence). V was cut by 7 bases and J by 4 bases, with 8 bases left in between. This CDR3 comprises 12 residues. The CDR3 DNA sequence: TGTGCCAGCACCGACCGGTACAATGAGCAGTTCTTC. Translated: CASTDRYNEQFF.

The chain has TRBV28 and TRBJ2-3, with D uncertain. The CDR3 consists of 14 residues. The ends were cut back, 1 base at V and 2 bases at J, with 7 bases in the middle. The germline V gene encodes CDR1 MDHEN and CDR2 SYDVKM. CDR3 nucleotides: TGTGCCAGCAGTTTATCTCCTAACACAGATACGCAGTATTTT. Its translation is CASSLSPNTDTQYF.

This clone turned up a few times. The chain links TRBV11-2 to TRBJ2-1, with 8 bases matching TRBD2. J lost 0 bases, V lost 5 bases, and 12 bases had no gene match. The CDR3 runs to 18 residues. Looked up from germline, CDR1 is SGHAT and CDR2 is FQNNGV. The CDR3 is CASSNTPLAALSYNEQFF. CDR3 coding DNA: TGTGCCAGCAGCAACACCCCACTAGCGGCGCTCTCCTACAATGAGCAGTTCTTC.